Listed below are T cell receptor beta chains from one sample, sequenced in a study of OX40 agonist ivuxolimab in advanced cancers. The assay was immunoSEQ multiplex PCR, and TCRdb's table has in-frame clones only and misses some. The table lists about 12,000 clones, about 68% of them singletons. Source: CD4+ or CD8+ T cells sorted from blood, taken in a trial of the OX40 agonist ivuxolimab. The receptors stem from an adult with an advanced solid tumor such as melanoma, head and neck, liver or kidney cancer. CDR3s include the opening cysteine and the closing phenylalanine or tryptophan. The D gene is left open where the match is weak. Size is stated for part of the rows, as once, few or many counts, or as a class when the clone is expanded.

CDR3: CASRRGAYQPQHF; DNA: TGTGCCAGCAGGCGGGGCGCCTATCAGCCCCAGCATTTT; J: TRBJ1-5; D: NA; size: NA; V: TRBV28
CDR3: CASSETRTSEQYF; DNA: TGTGCCAGCAGTGAAACCAGGACTAGCGAGCAGTACTTC; J: TRBJ2-7; D: TRBD2; size: NA; V: TRBV6-5
CDR3: CASSLALPGELFF; DNA: TGTGCCAGCAGCTTAGCGCTGCCCGGGGAGCTGTTTTTT; J: TRBJ2-2; D: NA; size: NA; V: TRBV7-6
CDR3: CASSPGSLYGYTF; DNA: TGTGCCAGCAGCCCCGGGAGCCTCTATGGCTACACCTTC; J: TRBJ1-2; D: NA; size: NA; V: TRBV7-6
CDR3: CASSLVQENTGELFF; DNA: TGTGCCAGCAGCTTGGTACAGGAGAACACCGGGGAGCTGTTTTTT; J: TRBJ2-2; D: NA; size: NA; V: TRBV5-5
CDR3: CASSQDGGGSYEQYF; DNA: TGCGCCAGCAGCCAAGATGGCGGGGGCTCCTACGAGCAGTACTTC; J: TRBJ2-7; D: TRBD2; size: NA; V: TRBV4-1
CDR3: CASGLGGAEAFF; DNA: TGTGCCAGCGGGTTAGGTGGGGCTGAAGCTTTCTTT; J: TRBJ1-1; D: NA; size: few; V: TRBV25-1
CDR3: CASSQGQEFPEQFF; DNA: TGCGCCAGCAGCCAAGGACAGGAGTTCCCGGAGCAGTTCTTC; J: TRBJ2-1; D: NA; size: NA; V: TRBV4-1
CDR3: CASSLEGNPIYF; DNA: TGCGCCAGCAGCCTCGAAGGCAACCCCATATATTTT; J: TRBJ1-3; D: NA; size: NA; V: TRBV4-3
CDR3: CASMGTGAMNTEAFF; DNA: TGTGCCAGTATGGGGACAGGGGCGATGAACACTGAAGCTTTCTTT; J: TRBJ1-1; D: TRBD1; size: many; V: TRBV19
CDR3: CASSQDRTGQSYEQYF; DNA: TGCGCCAGCAGCCAAGATAGAACGGGACAGTCCTACGAGCAGTACTTC; J: TRBJ2-7; D: TRBD1; size: NA; V: TRBV4-3
CDR3: CASSLPDQPQHF; DNA: TGTGCCAGCAGCTTGCCCGATCAGCCCCAGCATTTT; J: TRBJ1-5; D: NA; size: NA; V: TRBV7-9
CDR3: CASGEGQQETQYF; DNA: TGTGCCAGCGGCGAGGGACAGCAAGAGACCCAGTACTTC; J: TRBJ2-5; D: TRBD1; size: NA; V: TRBV18
CDR3: CASSSQGGNTIYF; DNA: TGTGCCAGCAGCTCACAGGGTGGAAACACCATATATTTT; J: TRBJ1-3; D: NA; size: NA; V: TRBV7-9
CDR3: CASSRGLQGGNTEAFF; DNA: TGTGCCAGCAGCAGGGGGTTACAGGGAGGGAACACTGAAGCTTTCTTT; J: TRBJ1-1; D: NA; size: once; V: TRBV9
CDR3: CASSSSLVEYNEQFF; DNA: TGTGCCAGCAGCTCTTCACTGGTAGAGTACAATGAGCAGTTCTTC; J: TRBJ2-1; D: NA; size: NA; V: TRBV7-9
CDR3: CASSEIGGSHTEQFF; DNA: TGTGCCAGCAGTGAAATTGGGGGGAGTCACACTGAGCAGTTCTTC; J: TRBJ2-1; D: NA; size: NA; V: TRBV2
CDR3: CASSTKVNQGAGGELFF; DNA: TGTGCCAGCAGCACAAAAGTTAACCAGGGGGCTGGCGGGGAGCTGTTTTTT; J: TRBJ2-2; D: TRBD1; size: NA; V: TRBV9
CDR3: CASSFTSGETQYF; DNA: TGTGCCAGCAGCTTCACTAGCGGAGAGACCCAGTACTTC; J: TRBJ2-5; D: TRBD2; size: NA; V: TRBV7-3
CDR3: CASGLEGGYGYTF; DNA: TGTGCTAGTGGTTTGGAGGGGGGCTATGGCTACACCTTC; J: TRBJ1-2; D: NA; size: NA; V: TRBV12-5
CDR3: CASRTGLAGAQETQYF; DNA: TGTGCCAGCAGGACGGGACTAGCGGGGGCTCAAGAGACCCAGTACTTC; J: TRBJ2-5; D: TRBD2; size: NA; V: TRBV2
CDR3: CASSSHSSGGKTQYF; DNA: TGTGCCAGCAGTTCCCACTCTAGCGGGGGGAAGACCCAGTACTTC; J: TRBJ2-5; D: TRBD2; size: NA; V: TRBV6-5
CDR3: CASSARVWGTEAFF; DNA: TGTGCCAGCAGTGCCCGTGTATGGGGCACTGAAGCTTTCTTT; J: TRBJ1-1; D: NA; size: NA; V: TRBV28
CDR3: CASSRGLARYNEQFF; DNA: TGTGCCAGCTCCAGAGGACTAGCTCGCTACAATGAGCAGTTCTTC; J: TRBJ2-1; D: TRBD2; size: NA; V: TRBV7-3
CDR3: CASSVGSGVYNEQFF; DNA: TGTGCCAGCAGCGTAGGGAGCGGGGTATACAATGAGCAGTTCTTC; J: TRBJ2-1; D: TRBD2; size: NA; V: TRBV9
CDR3: CASSWQGTDTQYF; DNA: TGTGCCAGCAGTTGGCAGGGCACAGATACGCAGTATTTT; J: TRBJ2-3; D: NA; size: NA; V: TRBV5-4
CDR3: CASSLGLARYEQYF; DNA: TGTGCCAGCAGTTTGGGGCTAGCTAGGTACGAGCAGTACTTC; J: TRBJ2-7; D: NA; size: many; V: TRBV27
CDR3: CASTLPTGGGSYNEQFF; DNA: TGTGCCAGCACCTTACCCACGGGTGGGGGGTCCTACAATGAGCAGTTCTTC; J: TRBJ2-1; D: NA; size: NA; V: TRBV28
CDR3: CASSELAGTEQYF; DNA: TGCGCCAGCAGTGAACTAGCGGGAACCGAGCAGTACTTC; J: TRBJ2-7; D: TRBD2; size: once; V: TRBV10-2
CDR3: CASSSRLGTSGSSYNEQFF; DNA: TGTGCCAGCAGCTCGAGACTCGGGACTAGCGGGTCATCCTACAATGAGCAGTTCTTC; J: TRBJ2-1; D: TRBD2; size: NA; V: TRBV11-1
CDR3: CASSSRRGLYEQYF; DNA: TGTGCCAGCAGTAGTCGAAGGGGTCTCTACGAGCAGTACTTC; J: TRBJ2-7; D: NA; size: NA; V: TRBV7-7
CDR3: CASKSSPSSHNEQFF; DNA: TGTGCCAGTAAATCGTCGCCTAGCAGCCACAATGAGCAGTTCTTC; J: TRBJ2-1; D: NA; size: NA; V: TRBV19
CDR3: CASSIGGGWGELFF; DNA: TGTGCCAGTAGTATAGGAGGCGGCTGGGGGGAGCTGTTTTTT; J: TRBJ2-2; D: NA; size: NA; V: TRBV19
CDR3: CASTILAGGEQFF; DNA: TGTGCCAGCACCATACTAGCGGGGGGTGAGCAGTTCTTC; J: TRBJ2-1; D: TRBD2; size: NA; V: TRBV7-3
CDR3: CASSHRGIEQFF; DNA: TGCGCCAGCAGCCATAGAGGGATAGAGCAGTTCTTC; J: TRBJ2-1; D: NA; size: NA; V: TRBV4-1
CDR3: CASSADREYEQYF; DNA: TGTGCCAGCAGCGCGGACAGGGAATACGAGCAGTACTTC; J: TRBJ2-7; D: TRBD1; size: few; V: TRBV7-9
CDR3: CASKATGSRTDTQYF; DNA: TGTGCCAGCAAAGCGACAGGGTCCCGCACAGATACGCAGTATTTT; J: TRBJ2-3; D: TRBD1; size: NA; V: TRBV2
CDR3: CASSILGGAEAFF; DNA: TGTGCCAGTAGTATCCTGGGGGGCGCTGAAGCTTTCTTT; J: TRBJ1-1; D: NA; size: NA; V: TRBV19
CDR3: CASSDREFGYTF; DNA: TGTGCCAGTTCGGACAGGGAGTTTGGCTACACCTTC; J: TRBJ1-2; D: TRBD1; size: NA; V: TRBV27
CDR3: CATSHGTSGNTIYF; DNA: TGTGCCACCAGCCACGGGACCTCTGGAAACACCATATATTTT; J: TRBJ1-3; D: NA; size: NA; V: TRBV15
CDR3: CASSQGGALNTEAFF; DNA: TGTGCCAGCAGCCAAGGAGGGGCGCTGAACACTGAAGCTTTCTTT; J: TRBJ1-1; D: NA; size: NA; V: TRBV14